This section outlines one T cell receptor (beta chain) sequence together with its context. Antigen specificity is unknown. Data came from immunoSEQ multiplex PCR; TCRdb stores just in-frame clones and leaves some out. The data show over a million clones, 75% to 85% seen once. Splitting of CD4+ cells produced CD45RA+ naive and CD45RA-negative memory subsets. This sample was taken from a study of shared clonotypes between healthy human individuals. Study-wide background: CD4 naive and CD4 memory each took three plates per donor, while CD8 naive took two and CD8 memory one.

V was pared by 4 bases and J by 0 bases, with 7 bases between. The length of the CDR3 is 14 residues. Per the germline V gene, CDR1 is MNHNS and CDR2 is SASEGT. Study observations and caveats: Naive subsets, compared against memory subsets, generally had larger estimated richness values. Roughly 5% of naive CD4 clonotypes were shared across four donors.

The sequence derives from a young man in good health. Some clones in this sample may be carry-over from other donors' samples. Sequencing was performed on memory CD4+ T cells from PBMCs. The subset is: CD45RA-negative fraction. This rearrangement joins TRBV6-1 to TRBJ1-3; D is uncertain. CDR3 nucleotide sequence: TGTGCCAGCAGTGTGCCGAGCTCTGGAAACACCATATATTTT. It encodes CASSVPSSGNTIYF.